This T cell receptor beta chain comes out of a study of blood T cells in healthy people across ages. Overall study context: Through template switching, about one barcoded beta molecule was captured per two T cells, as measured in model experiments.

The CDR3 has 17 amino acids. Trimming stripped 6 bases from V and 2 bases from J, with 20 bases between. The germline V gene encodes CDR1 MDHEN and CDR2 SYDVKM. Next came a second PCR, run for about 7 to 12 cycles, which used a sample-barcoded 5' primer along with a J-beta primer mix. TCRdb used MiXCR to reprocess the 5' RACE reads, holding one entry per CDR3 protein. The data contain around 1,900,000 distinct CDR3 sequences, approximately 39% of them seen just once; the ten biggest clones take up 20% to 25%. Study findings and constraints: For the donors, CMV status was unknown and possibly confounded expanded clonotype changes. Older age went with lower TCR beta diversity per million T cells, in a roughly linear way. The study found TCR beta diversity correlated strongly with naive T cell percentage.

This clonotype was recorded at least ten times. The antigen is undetermined. The rearrangement joins TRBV28 to TRBJ2-1, with a weak D call TRBD1 (5 bases). Material for sequencing was blood. This clonotype was sampled from a human donor in good health. The CDR3: CASRSSYSQGAYNEQFF. The CDR3 bases are TGTGCCAGCAGGTCATCTTACAGCCAGGGTGCCTACAATGAGCAGTTCTTC. The full variable domain, rest sourced from reference TRBV28 and TRBJ2-1, is DVKVTQSSRYLVKRTGEKVFLECVQDMDHENMFWYRQDPGLGLRLIYFSYDVKMKEKGDIPEGYSVSREKKERFSLILESASTNQTSMYLCASRSSYSQGAYNEQFFGPGTRLTVL.